This entry lists 20 T cell receptor beta chains sequenced from one sample in a study of tumor and adjacent non-tumor tissue in lung cancer. TCRbeta libraries were built with three rounds of nested PCR, modified from ARM-PCR. TCRdb ran MiXCR on the multiplex PCR reads and lists one entry per CDR3 protein. The repertoire has around 140,000 distinct CDR3 sequences, 60% to 70% of them found once; the top ten carry over 15%. RNA was extracted from bulk tissue without any cell sorting. The sequenced sample consisted of lung tumor tissue. The receptor source for this set is a man in his 60s with small cell lung cancer.

This clonotype was picked up one time. A junction end diverges from the germline sequence, so it may reflect a read error. The chain recombines TRBV11-2 with TRBJ2-1, with D uncertain. The germline V gene encodes CDR1 SGHAT and CDR2 FQNNGV. The CDR3 contains 14 residues. CDR3 DNA: TGTGCCAGCAGCTTCAGGTCAGCCTACGATGAGCAGTTCTTC. Translated: CASSFRSAYDEQFF.

To note about this clonotype: This may come from a read error, since a much larger clone is one base off. The rearrangement joins TRBV4-1 to TRBJ2-7; D gene ambiguous. Germline CDR1 MGHRA, CDR2 YSYEKL. This CDR3 spans 15 amino acids. In DNA, the CDR3 is TGCGCCAGCAACCAATCAGAGAAGGACCACTACGAGCAGTACGTC. It codes for CASNQSEKDHYEQYV.

CDR3 nucleotides: TGTGCCAGCAGCTTAGCAGCTGCCAATGAGCAGTACTTC. Its translation: CASSLAAANEQYF. The chain is built from TRBV7-8 and TRBJ2-1; no reliable D call. The DNA matches TRBJ2-7 better at its end, which makes the J call doubtful. The CDR3 length is 13 residues. Germline CDR1 is SGHVS and CDR2 is FQNEAQ.

Remarks on this clonotype: A much bigger clone sits one base away, suggesting this may be a read error. This chain uses TRBV6-6 with TRBJ2-7, with 7 bases lining up with TRBD2. V lost 7 bases and J lost 0; bases outside the gene matches: 18. The length of the CDR3 is 18 residues. CDR1 is MNHNY, CDR2 SVGAGI, per germline (reference sequence). As DNA, the CDR3 is TGTGCCAGCACCCTTGGACTATCGGGAGGACCTAGCTCCTACGAGCAGTACTTC. Its protein is CASTLGLSGGPSSYEQYF.

This clonotype was found a few times. The chain is built from TRBV7-9 and TRBJ2-7, with 7 bases identical to TRBD2. The CDR3 consists of 13 residues. The germline gives CDR1 SEHNR, CDR2 FQNEAQ (reference sequence). With 4 bases clipped from V and 3 bases from J, the junction kept 3 bases outside the gene matches. The CDR3 region is CASSSSGVYEQYF. The CDR3 coding sequence is TGTGCCAGCAGCTCTAGCGGAGTCTACGAGCAGTACTTC.

On this clonotype itself: One junction end disagrees with the germline gene, perhaps due to a read error. The chain joins TRBV11-2 to TRBJ1-1, with D perhaps matching TRBD1 (5 bases). The CDR3 has 15 amino acids. CDR1 and CDR2 (germline): SGHAT, FQNNGV. The CDR3 bases are TGTACCAGCAGCTTTGTGGGACTCACAAACACTGAAGCTTTCTTT. Translated: CTSSFVGLTNTEAFF.

Regarding this clonotype: Germline is not matched at one junction end, which may reflect a read error. The chain links TRBV4-2 to TRBJ2-3; no reliable D call. The CDR3 is made up of 15 amino acids. Germline CDR1 and CDR2: LGHNA and YNFKEQ. CDR3 coding DNA: TGTGCCAGGAGCCAAGATCTTGGGCCTACAGATACGCAGTATTTT. Translation gives CARSQDLGPTDTQYF.

The table lists this clonotype with a count of one. Compared with germline, one end of the junction differs, possibly owing to a read error. The chain couples TRBV6-5 to TRBJ2-7; D remains ambiguous. Germline CDR1 is MNHEY and CDR2 is SVGAGI. CDR3 length: 14 amino acids. CDR3 coding DNA: TGCGCCAGCAGTTTGACTCCCATCTATGGTGATCAGTACTTC. Protein product: CASSLTPIYGDQYF.

To note about this clonotype: The junction and the germline gene differ at one end; a read error may be behind it. The V and J genes are TRBV20-1 and TRBJ2-2, with 7 bases identical to TRBD1. Per germline, CDR1 DFQATT and CDR2 SNEGSKA (reference sequence). This CDR3 spans 14 amino acids. The CDR3 reads CSARGTGPTGEPFF. The CDR3 coding sequence is TGCAGTGCTAGAGGGACAGGACCTACCGGGGAGCCGTTTTTT.

As to this clonotype: The CDR3 does not end in the conserved phenylalanine or tryptophan, so this is likely a read error. The DNA is left out, because the CDR3 cannot be placed on it with certainty; the CDR3 is given as TCRdb lists it. J is TRBJ2-6 and V is TRBV11-2; the DNA was not used to check the table's D call, TRBD1. The CDR3 spans 17 residues, counting both ends. CDR1 is SGHAT and CDR2 is FQNNGV in the germline V gene. CDR3 protein: CASSLDWDISGANVLAL.

A word on this clonotype: The CDR3 carries no conserved terminal phenylalanine or tryptophan, so it likely arises from a read error. The chain couples TRBV11-2 to TRBJ1-1; D remains ambiguous. The germline CDR1 and CDR2 sequences are SGHAT and FQNNGV. This CDR3 region has 12 residues. The ends were cut back, 8 bases at V and 8 bases at J, with 15 bases in the middle. CDR3 in DNA: TGTGCCAGCGGCCGAGTGAAGAGCGAAGCTTTCGTT. Its protein product is CASGRVKSEAFV.

Of note for this clonotype: Its ends do not fully match the called genes, so a read error is possible. The V call is TRBV4-1, the J call TRBJ2-3, with D perhaps being TRBD1 or TRBD2 (5 bases each). Germline lookup yields CDR1 MGHRA and CDR2 YSYEKL. This CDR3 contains 19 residues. CDR3: CACSQDSLVGVGRADTQYF. The CDR3 DNA follows: TGCGCCTGCAGCCAAGATTCGCTGGTGGGGGTCGGGCGTGCAGATACGCAGTATTTT.

This clonotype was seen ten or more times. The V call is TRBV6-6, the J call TRBJ1-1; a weak D match, TRBD1 (5 bases). V dropped 2 bases and J dropped 4 bases, with 8 bases sitting between them. CDR1 and CDR2 (germline): MNHNY, SVGAGI (reference sequence). The CDR3 is 13 residues long. The CDR3 loop reads CASSYGGSTEAFF. CDR3 DNA sequence: TGTGCCAGCAGTTACGGGGGTTCCACTGAAGCTTTCTTT.

This clonotype was seen ten or more times. The J gene is TRBJ2-1, the V gene TRBV11-3; 9 nucleotides line up with TRBD1. Trimming took 0 bases from V and 7 from J; bases not matched to a gene: 7. The CDR3 spans 16 residues. CDR1 is SGHNT and CDR2 is YENEEA in the germline V gene. The CDR3, as DNA: TGTGCCAGCAGCTTAGATCTCACAGGGGGCTTGAATGAGCAGTTCTTC. Translated, it gives CASSLDLTGGLNEQFF.

With regard to this clonotype: A single base separates this from a much larger clone, so it may be a read error. The chain couples TRBV20-1 to TRBJ1-2; perhaps TRBD1 as D (5 bases). CDR3 length equals 15 residues. Trimming left V 0 bases short and J 8 bases short, with 19 bases between. Germline V gene sequence: CDR1 DFQATT, CDR2 SNEGSKA (reference sequence). The CDR3 DNA reads as TGCAGTGCTAGAGATTCCTCGACAGAGGAGTACGGCTACACCTTC. Amino acids: CSARDSSTEEYGYTF.

Turning to this clonotype: The conserved final phenylalanine or tryptophan is absent from the CDR3, which likely points to a read error. The rearrangement joins TRBV5-1 to TRBJ2-3; TRBD1 aligns across 12 bases. This CDR3 region has 18 residues. V trimming: 4 bases; J trimming: 5 bases; junction bases outside the gene matches: 14. CDR1 is SGHRS and CDR2 is YFSETQ in the germline V gene. CDR3 protein: CASSPTGTGGRWGDTQYI. CDR3 nucleotides: TGCGCCAGCAGCCCGACCGGGACAGGGGGCCGATGGGGAGATACGCAGTATATT.

On this clonotype: Since no conserved phenylalanine or tryptophan closes the CDR3, a read error is the likely cause. The chain recombines TRBV6-1 with TRBJ1-5; D unresolved. The CDR3 spans 17 residues. Germline V gene lookup returns CDR1 MNHNS and CDR2 SASEGT. The CDR3 protein is CVSSDRPGSYSNQPQHC. The CDR3 DNA reads TGTGTCAGCAGTGACCGCCCGGGGTCTTATAGCAATCAGCCCCAGCATTGT.

Of note for this clonotype: A read error may be the cause here, since a much bigger clone is one base away. CDR3 loop: CSSLYTEAFF. CDR3 DNA sequence: TGCAGTTCGCTGTACACTGAAGCTTTCTTT. The chain recombines TRBV20-1 with TRBJ1-1; D is uncertain. Trimming took 8 bases from V and 3 from J, leaving 7 bases between them. From germline, CDR1 is DFQATT and CDR2 SNEGSKA (reference sequence). There are 10 residues in the CDR3.

This clonotype has a single count. This chain uses TRBV20-1 with TRBJ2-5, with D unresolved. The V and J ends lost 3 bases and 0 bases respectively, with 20 bases between them. CDR1 DFQATT and CDR2 SNEGSKA come from the germline V gene (reference sequence). This CDR3 region has 17 residues. This CDR3 is CSASGMDRMLHQETQYF. In DNA form, the CDR3 reads TGCAGTGCTAGCGGCATGGATAGAATGTTGCACCAAGAGACCCAGTACTTC.

The CDR3 bases are TGTGCCAGCAGGGGCAGAGAGGCCGGGGAGCTGTTTTTT. It is translated as CASRGREAGELFF. The chain employs TRBV4-2 and TRBJ2-2; D unclear. In germline, CDR1 is LGHNA, CDR2 YNFKEQ. The CDR3 length is 13 residues. The germline V and J ends were trimmed by 6 bases and 6 bases, with 11 bases remaining between them.